The T cell receptor (beta chain) under discussion was sequenced for a study of blood T cell repertoires in COVID-19. About the study: Both acute and convalescent COVID-19 samples were obtained from the United States, Italy and Spain.

In the source study's methods: Estimation of nucleated cell counts was performed using reference gene primer amplification. Clones were sequenced by immunoSEQ multiplex PCR, and TCRdb holds only the in-frame ones, with some missing. The D gene and trimming were derived from the DNA, and the V and J assignments and clone size from that table. The data hold 23,000 or so clones, with 86% observed a single time. Looked up from germline, CDR1 is LGHNA and CDR2 is YNFKEQ. V lost 5 bases to trimming and J lost 1 base, with 18 bases between them. The CDR3 is 16 residues long. Sample: peripheral blood. The chain couples TRBV4-2 to TRBJ2-7; D might be TRBD2 (6 bases). This receptor was identified in a human donor with active COVID-19. The donor label of this sample is uncertain. CDR3 in DNA: TGTGCCAGCAGCAGAATTAAGCGGGCTCTTTCCTACGAGCAGTACTTC. Translation: CASSRIKRALSYEQYF.